Listed below are T cell receptor beta chains from one sample, sequenced in a study of cytomegalovirus exposure and HLA in healthy donors. Produced via immunoSEQ multiplex PCR; TCRdb's table is partial and in-frame only. The sample lists about 93,000 clones, about four fifths seen once, with 6% to 9.5% in the top ten. Sample: PBMCs. Receptor source: a man aged 25 to 45 in good health and CMV-seronegative. Each CDR3 is given with its conserved first and last residue. Each record gives: CDR3 protein, CDR3 DNA, J gene, V gene, D gene, clone size. A D gene is named only where the DNA matches it firmly. Some rows mark clone size as missing; the rest say once, few, many or name a class of expanded clone.

CDR3aa: CASSRQDLDQPQHF
CDR3nt: TGTGCCAGCAGTAGACAGGATCTGGATCAGCCCCAGCATTTT
j_gene: TRBJ1-5
v_gene: TRBV6-6
d_gene: NA
abundance: NA

CDR3aa: CASSTRTGGTEAFF
CDR3nt: TGTGCCAGTAGTACCCGGACAGGGGGCACTGAAGCTTTCTTT
j_gene: TRBJ1-1
v_gene: TRBV19
d_gene: TRBD1
abundance: few

CDR3aa: CASTSGRAVAFF
CDR3nt: TGTGCCAGCACTTCAGGGAGGGCGGTAGCTTTCTTT
j_gene: TRBJ1-1
v_gene: TRBV28
d_gene: NA
abundance: NA

CDR3aa: CASERGVTDTQYF
CDR3nt: TGTGCCAGCGAGCGGGGCGTCACAGATACGCAGTATTTT
j_gene: TRBJ2-3
v_gene: TRBV7-9
d_gene: TRBD2
abundance: NA

CDR3aa: CAWRQGAGELFF
CDR3nt: TGTGCCTGGAGGCAGGGGGCGGGGGAGCTGTTTTTT
j_gene: TRBJ2-2
v_gene: TRBV30
d_gene: TRBD1
abundance: once

CDR3aa: CASRLGRGGLDTQYF
CDR3nt: TGTGCCAGCAGGTTAGGGCGGGGGGGCCTCGATACGCAGTATTTT
j_gene: TRBJ2-3
v_gene: TRBV6-5
d_gene: TRBD2
abundance: NA

CDR3aa: CASSALLPGQPQHF
CDR3nt: TGTGCCAGCAGCGCCTTACTCCCGGGGCAGCCCCAGCATTTT
j_gene: TRBJ1-5
v_gene: TRBV7-9
d_gene: NA
abundance: NA

CDR3aa: CASSSLLLSEAFF
CDR3nt: TGTGCCAGCAGCTCCTTACTTTTGTCTGAAGCTTTCTTT
j_gene: TRBJ1-1
v_gene: TRBV7-2
d_gene: NA
abundance: NA

CDR3aa: CASSYSYGVVGELFF
CDR3nt: TGTGCCAGCAGTTACTCCTACGGGGTGGTCGGGGAGCTGTTTTTT
j_gene: TRBJ2-2
v_gene: TRBV6-5
d_gene: NA
abundance: NA

CDR3aa: CASSQRTQGEAFF
CDR3nt: TGTGCCAGCAGTCAAAGAACTCAGGGGGAAGCTTTCTTT
j_gene: TRBJ1-1
v_gene: TRBV7-8
d_gene: NA
abundance: NA

CDR3aa: CASSLELGPYEQYF
CDR3nt: TGTGCCAGCAGCTTAGAACTAGGCCCCTACGAGCAGTACTTC
j_gene: TRBJ2-7
v_gene: TRBV7-2
d_gene: NA
abundance: NA

CDR3aa: CASSHQITGGDGYTF
CDR3nt: TGCGCCAGCAGCCATCAAATAACAGGGGGTGATGGCTACACCTTC
j_gene: TRBJ1-2
v_gene: TRBV10-1
d_gene: TRBD1
abundance: NA

CDR3aa: CASSRTTGDFYNSPLHF
CDR3nt: TGTGCCAGCAGCCGAACGACAGGGGACTTCTATAATTCACCCCTCCACTTT
j_gene: TRBJ1-6
v_gene: TRBV5-6
d_gene: TRBD1
abundance: NA

CDR3aa: CASSSGGSGNTIYF
CDR3nt: TGCGCCAGCAGCTCCGGGGGGTCTGGAAACACCATATATTTT
j_gene: TRBJ1-3
v_gene: TRBV5-1
d_gene: NA
abundance: NA